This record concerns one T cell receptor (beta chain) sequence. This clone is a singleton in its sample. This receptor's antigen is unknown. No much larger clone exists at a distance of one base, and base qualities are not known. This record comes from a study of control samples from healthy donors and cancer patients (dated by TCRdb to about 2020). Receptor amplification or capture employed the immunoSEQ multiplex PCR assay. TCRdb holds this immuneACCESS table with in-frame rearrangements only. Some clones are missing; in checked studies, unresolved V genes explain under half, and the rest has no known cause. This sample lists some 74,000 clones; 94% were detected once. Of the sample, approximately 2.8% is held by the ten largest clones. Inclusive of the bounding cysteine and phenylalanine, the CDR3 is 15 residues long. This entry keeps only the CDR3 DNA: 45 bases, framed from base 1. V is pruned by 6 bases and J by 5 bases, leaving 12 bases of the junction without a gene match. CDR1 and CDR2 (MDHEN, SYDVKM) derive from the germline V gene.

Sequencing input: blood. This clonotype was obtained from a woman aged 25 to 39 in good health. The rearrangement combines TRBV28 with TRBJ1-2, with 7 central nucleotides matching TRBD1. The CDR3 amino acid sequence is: CASSRPGQMMYGYTF. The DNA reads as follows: TGTGCCAGCAGCCGTCCGGGACAGATGATGTATGGCTACACCTTC.